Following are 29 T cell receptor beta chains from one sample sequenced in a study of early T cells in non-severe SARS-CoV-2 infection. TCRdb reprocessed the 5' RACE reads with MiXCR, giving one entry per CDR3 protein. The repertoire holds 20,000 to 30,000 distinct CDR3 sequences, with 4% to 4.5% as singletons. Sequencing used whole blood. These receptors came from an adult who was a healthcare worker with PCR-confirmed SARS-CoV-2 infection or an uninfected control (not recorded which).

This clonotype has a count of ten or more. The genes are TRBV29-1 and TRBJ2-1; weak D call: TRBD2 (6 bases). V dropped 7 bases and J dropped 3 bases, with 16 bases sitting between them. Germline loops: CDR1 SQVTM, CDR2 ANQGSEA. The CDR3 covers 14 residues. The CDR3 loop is CSGGTANLYNEQFF. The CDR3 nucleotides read TGCAGCGGAGGGACTGCTAACCTCTACAATGAGCAGTTCTTC.

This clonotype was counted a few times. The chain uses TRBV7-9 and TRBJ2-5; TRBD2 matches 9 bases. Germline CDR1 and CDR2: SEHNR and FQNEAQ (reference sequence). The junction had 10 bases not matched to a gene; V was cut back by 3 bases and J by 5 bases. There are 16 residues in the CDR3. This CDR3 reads CASSLAESSGNETQYF. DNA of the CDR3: TGTGCCAGCAGCTTGGCCGAGTCTAGCGGGAATGAGACCCAGTACTTC. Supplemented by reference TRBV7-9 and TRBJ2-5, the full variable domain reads DTGVSQNPRHKITKRGQNVTFRCDPISEHNRLYWYRQTLGQGPEFLTYFQNEAQLEKSRLLSDRFSAERPKGSFSTLEIQRTEQGDSAMYLCASSLAESSGNETQYFGPGTRLLVL.

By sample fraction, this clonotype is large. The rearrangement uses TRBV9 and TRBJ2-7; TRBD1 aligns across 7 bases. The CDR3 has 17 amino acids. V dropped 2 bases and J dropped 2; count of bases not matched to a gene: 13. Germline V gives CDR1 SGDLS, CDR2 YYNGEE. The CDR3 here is CASSVKPGQVNPYEQYF. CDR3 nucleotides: TGTGCCAGCAGCGTCAAACCCGGACAGGTAAATCCCTACGAGCAGTACTTC.

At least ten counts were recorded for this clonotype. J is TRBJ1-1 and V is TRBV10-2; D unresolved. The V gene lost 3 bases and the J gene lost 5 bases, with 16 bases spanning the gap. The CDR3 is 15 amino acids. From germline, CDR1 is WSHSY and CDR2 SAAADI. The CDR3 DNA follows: TGCGCCAGCAGTGACTCAAGACACGGGCGAACTGAAGCTTTCTTT. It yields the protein CASSDSRHGRTEAFF.

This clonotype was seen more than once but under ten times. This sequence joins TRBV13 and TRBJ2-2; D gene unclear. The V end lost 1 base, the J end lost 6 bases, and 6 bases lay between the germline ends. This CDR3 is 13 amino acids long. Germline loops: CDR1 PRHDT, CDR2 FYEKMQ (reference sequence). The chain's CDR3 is CASSLASSGELFF. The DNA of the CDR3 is TGTGCCAGCAGCTTAGCCAGTTCCGGGGAGCTGTTTTTT.

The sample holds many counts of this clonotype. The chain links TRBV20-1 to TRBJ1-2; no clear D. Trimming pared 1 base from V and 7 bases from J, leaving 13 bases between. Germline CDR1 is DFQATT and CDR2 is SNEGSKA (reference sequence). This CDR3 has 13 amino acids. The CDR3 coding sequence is TGCAGTGCTAGAGGAAGCCAGGCCCCTGGCTACACCTTC. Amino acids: CSARGSQAPGYTF.

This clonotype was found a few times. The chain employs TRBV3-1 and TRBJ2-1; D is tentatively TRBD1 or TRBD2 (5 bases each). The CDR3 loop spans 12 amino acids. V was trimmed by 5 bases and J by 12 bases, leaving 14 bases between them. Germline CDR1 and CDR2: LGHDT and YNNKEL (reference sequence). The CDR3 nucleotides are TGTGCCAGCAGCAACCGGGACCAGTTGCAGTTCTTC. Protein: CASSNRDQLQFF.

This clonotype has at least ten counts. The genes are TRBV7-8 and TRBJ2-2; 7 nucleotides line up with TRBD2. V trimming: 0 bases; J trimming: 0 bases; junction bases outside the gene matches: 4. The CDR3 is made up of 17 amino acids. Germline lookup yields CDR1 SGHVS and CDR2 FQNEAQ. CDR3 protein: CASSLAPGGSNTGELFF. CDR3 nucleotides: TGTGCCAGCAGCTTAGCGCCGGGAGGTTCGAACACCGGGGAGCTGTTTTTT.

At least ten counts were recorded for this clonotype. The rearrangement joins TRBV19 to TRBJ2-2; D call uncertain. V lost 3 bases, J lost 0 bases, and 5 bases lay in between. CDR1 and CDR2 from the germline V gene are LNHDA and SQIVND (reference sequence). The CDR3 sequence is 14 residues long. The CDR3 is CASSIQANTGELFF. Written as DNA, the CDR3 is TGTGCCAGTAGTATTCAGGCGAACACCGGGGAGCTGTTTTTT.

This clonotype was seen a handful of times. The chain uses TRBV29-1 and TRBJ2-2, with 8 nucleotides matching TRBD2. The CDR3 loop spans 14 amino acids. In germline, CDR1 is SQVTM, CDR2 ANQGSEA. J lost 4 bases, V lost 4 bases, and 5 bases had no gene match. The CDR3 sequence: CSVVKRELTGELFF. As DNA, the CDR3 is TGCAGCGTTGTGAAGCGGGAGCTCACCGGGGAGCTGTTTTTT.

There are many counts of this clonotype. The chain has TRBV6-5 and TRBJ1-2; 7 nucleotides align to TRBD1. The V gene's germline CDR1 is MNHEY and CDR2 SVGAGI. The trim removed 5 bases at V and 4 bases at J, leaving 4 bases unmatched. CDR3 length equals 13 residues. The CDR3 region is CASSQGGVYGYTF. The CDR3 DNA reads TGTGCCAGCAGTCAGGGGGGGGTCTATGGCTACACCTTC.

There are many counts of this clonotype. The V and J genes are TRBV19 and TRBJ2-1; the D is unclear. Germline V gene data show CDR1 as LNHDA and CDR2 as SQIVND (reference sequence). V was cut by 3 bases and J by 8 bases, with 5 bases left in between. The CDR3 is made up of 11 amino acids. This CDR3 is CASSMLHEQFF. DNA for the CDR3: TGTGCCAGTAGTATGCTTCATGAGCAGTTCTTC.

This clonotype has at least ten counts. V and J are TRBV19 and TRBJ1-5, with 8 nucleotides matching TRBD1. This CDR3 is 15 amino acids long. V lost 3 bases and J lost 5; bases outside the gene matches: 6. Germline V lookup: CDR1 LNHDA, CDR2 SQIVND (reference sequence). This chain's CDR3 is CASSINRGEDQPQHF. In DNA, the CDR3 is TGTGCCAGTAGTATCAACAGGGGGGAGGATCAGCCCCAGCATTTT. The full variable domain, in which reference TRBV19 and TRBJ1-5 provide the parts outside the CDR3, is DGGITQSPKYLFRKEGQNVTLSCEQNLNHDAMYWYRQDPGQGLRLIYYSQIVNDFQKGDIAEGYSVSREKKESFPLTVTSAQKNPTAFYLCASSINRGEDQPQHFGDGTRLSIL.

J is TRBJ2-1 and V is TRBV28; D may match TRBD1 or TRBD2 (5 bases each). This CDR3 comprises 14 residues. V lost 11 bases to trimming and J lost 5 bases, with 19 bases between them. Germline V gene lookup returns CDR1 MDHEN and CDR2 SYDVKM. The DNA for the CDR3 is TGTGCCTGCACGCCTCCGGGACCCCACAATGAGCAGTTCTTC. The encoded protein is CACTPPGPHNEQFF.

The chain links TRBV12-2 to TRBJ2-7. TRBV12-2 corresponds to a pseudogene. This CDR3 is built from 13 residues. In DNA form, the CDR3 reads TGTGCAAGTCGCCACGCAGACTCCTACGAGCAGTACTTC. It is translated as CASRHADSYEQYF.

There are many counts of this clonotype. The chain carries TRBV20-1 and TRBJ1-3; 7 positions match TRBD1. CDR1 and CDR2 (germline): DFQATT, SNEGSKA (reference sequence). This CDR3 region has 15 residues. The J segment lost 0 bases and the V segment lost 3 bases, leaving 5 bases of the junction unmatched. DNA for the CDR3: TGCAGTGCTAGCCGTGAGGGGGCCTCTGGAAACACCATATATTTT. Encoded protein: CSASREGASGNTIYF.

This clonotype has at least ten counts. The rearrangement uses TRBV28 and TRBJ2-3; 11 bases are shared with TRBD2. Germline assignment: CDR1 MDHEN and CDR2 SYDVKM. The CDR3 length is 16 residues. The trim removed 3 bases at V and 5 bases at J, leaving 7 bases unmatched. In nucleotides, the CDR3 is TGTGCCAGCAGTTTCGCGGTAGCGGGAGGGGGAGATACGCAGTATTTT. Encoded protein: CASSFAVAGGGDTQYF.

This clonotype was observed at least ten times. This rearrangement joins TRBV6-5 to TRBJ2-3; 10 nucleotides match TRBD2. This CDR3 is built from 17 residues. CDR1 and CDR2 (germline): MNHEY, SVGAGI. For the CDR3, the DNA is TGTTCTCACTTTCTTCAAGCGGGAGGGTGGAAAGGAGATACGCAGTATTTT. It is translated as CSHFLQAGGWKGDTQYF.

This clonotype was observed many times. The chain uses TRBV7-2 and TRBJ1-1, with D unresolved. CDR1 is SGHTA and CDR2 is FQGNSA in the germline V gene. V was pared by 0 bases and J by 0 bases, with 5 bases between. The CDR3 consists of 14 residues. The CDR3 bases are TGTGCCAGCAGCTTAGCGCTGATGAACACTGAAGCTTTCTTT. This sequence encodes CASSLALMNTEAFF.

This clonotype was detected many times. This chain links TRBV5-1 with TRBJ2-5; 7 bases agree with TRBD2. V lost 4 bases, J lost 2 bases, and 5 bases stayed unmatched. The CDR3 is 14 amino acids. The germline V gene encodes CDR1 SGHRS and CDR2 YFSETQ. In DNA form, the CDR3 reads TGCGCCAGCAGCCCGGGGACTATGCAAGAGACCCAGTACTTC. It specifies CASSPGTMQETQYF.

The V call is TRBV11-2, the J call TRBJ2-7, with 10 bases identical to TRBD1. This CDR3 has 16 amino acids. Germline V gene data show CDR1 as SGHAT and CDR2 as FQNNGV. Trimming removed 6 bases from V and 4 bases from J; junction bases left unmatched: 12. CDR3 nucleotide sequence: TGTGCCAGCAGGGTATGGGGACAGGGGTCCCCGTACGAGCAGTACTTC. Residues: CASRVWGQGSPYEQYF.

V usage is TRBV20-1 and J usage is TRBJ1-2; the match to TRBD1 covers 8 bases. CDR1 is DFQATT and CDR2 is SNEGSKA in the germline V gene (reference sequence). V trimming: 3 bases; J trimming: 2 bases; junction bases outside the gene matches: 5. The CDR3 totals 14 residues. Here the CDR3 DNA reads TGCAGTGCTAGTGTACAGGGGGAGAACTATGGCTACACCTTC. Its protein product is CSASVQGENYGYTF.

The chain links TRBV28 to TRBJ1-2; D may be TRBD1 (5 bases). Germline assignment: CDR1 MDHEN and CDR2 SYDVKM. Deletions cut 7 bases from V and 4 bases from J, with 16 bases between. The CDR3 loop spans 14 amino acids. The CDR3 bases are TGTGCCAGCAAGTCCCACCAGGGCGGCTATGGCTACACCTTC. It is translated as CASKSHQGGYGYTF.

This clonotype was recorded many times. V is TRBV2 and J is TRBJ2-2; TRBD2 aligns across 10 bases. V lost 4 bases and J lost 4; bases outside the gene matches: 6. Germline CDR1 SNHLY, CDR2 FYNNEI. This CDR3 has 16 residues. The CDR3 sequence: CASSVSSGSITGELFF. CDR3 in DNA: TGTGCCAGCAGTGTGTCTAGCGGGAGCATCACCGGGGAGCTGTTTTTT.

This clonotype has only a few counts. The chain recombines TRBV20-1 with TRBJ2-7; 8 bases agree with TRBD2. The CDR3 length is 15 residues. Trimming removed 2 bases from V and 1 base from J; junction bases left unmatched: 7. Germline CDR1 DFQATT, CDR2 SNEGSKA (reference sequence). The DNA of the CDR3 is TGCAGTGCTAGACAAGGAACTAGCGGTTCCTACGAGCAGTACTTC. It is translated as CSARQGTSGSYEQYF.

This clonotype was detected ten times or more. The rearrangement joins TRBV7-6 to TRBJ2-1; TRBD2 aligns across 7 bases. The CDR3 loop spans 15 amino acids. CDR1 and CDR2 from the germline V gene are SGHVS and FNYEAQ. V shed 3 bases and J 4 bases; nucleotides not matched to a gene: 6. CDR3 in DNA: TGTGCCAGCAGCTTGAGCGGGATCCCGTACAATGAGCAGTTCTTC. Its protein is CASSLSGIPYNEQFF.

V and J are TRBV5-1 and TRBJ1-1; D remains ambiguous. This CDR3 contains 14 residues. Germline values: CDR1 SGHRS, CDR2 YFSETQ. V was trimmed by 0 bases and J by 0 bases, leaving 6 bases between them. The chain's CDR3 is CASSLDGLNTEAFF. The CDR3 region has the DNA TGCGCCAGCAGCTTGGATGGTCTGAACACTGAAGCTTTCTTT. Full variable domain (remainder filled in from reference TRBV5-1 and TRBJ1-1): KAGVTQTPRYLIKTRGQQVTLSCSPISGHRSVSWYQQTPGQGLQFLFEYFSETQRNKGNFPGRFSGRQFSNSRSEMNVSTLELGDSALYLCASSLDGLNTEAFFGQGTRLTVV.

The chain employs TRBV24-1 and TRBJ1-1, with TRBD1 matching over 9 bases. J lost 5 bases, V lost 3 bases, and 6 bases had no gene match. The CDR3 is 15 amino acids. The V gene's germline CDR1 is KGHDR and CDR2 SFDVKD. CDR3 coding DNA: TGTGCCACCAGTGATCCCGGGACAGGGAGGACTGAAGCTTTCTTT. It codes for CATSDPGTGRTEAFF.

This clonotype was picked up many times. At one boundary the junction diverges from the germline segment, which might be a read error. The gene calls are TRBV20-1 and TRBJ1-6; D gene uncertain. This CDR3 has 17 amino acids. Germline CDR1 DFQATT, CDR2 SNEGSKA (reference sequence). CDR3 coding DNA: TGCAGTGCTAGAGATGCCGGGAGCAGCTCCTATGATTCACCCCTCCACTTT. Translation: CSARDAGSSSYDSPLHF.